The present T cell receptor beta chain was sequenced within a study of long-term antiretroviral therapy in people with HIV. Regarding the study as a whole: ART preceded a rise in diversity that nonetheless stayed lower than in transplant donor controls. HIV repertoires had narrower CDR3 length ranges than controls.

Germline assignment: CDR1 MDHEN and CDR2 SYDVKM. There are 14 residues in the CDR3. V shed 6 bases and J shed 4 bases, with 14 bases lying between them. Each HIV participant was treated in the United States. Assay version v3.0 of immunoSEQ was used, and it was run at survey level. TCRdb's copy holds only in-frame clones and misses some; the assay was immunoSEQ multiplex PCR. Seen here are over 15,000 clones, roughly 91% observed once, and the top ten hold 9.5% to 10%. In the case of this clone: What it binds is not known.

Source: unsorted PBMCs, taken 3 years after starting antiretroviral therapy. J is TRBJ2-3 and V is TRBV28, with D possibly being TRBD1 (7 bases). This TCR was recovered from a man in his forties or fifties with HIV. The CDR3 coding sequence is TGTGCCAGCAGAAGCAGGGGGGCATCAGATACGCAGTATTTT. Translating it yields CASRSRGASDTQYF.